The rows below give T cell receptor beta chains drawn from one sample of a study of spatial heterogeneity in lung cancer. Each CDR3 protein gets one entry after TCRdb re-called the 5' RACE reads with MiXCR. Here the sample spans about 8,600 distinct CDR3 sequences, about 4.2% being singletons. This sample comprised PBMCs, obtained at surgery. The origin of the receptors is a male donor with early-stage non-small cell lung cancer. The CDR3 runs from the conserved cysteine through the conserved F or W. Each record gives: V gene, clone size, J gene, D gene, CDR3 protein, CDR3 DNA. The D gene is left open where the match is weak. Clone size, where shown, is once, few, many, or a class for clones that have expanded.

TRBV7-9	many	TRBJ1-2	TRBD1	CASSPPLWTGAGYTF	TGTGCCAGCAGCCCCCCCCTTTGGACAGGGGCCGGCTACACCTTC
TRBV2	few	TRBJ1-6	TRBD1	CASSYRGNSPLHF	TGTGCCAGCAGTTACAGGGGAAACTCACCCCTCCACTTT
TRBV29-1	medium-sized	TRBJ2-3	TRBD2	CSVERLAGASTDTQYF	TGCAGCGTTGAGCGGCTAGCGGGGGCTAGCACAGATACGCAGTATTTT
TRBV2	medium-sized	TRBJ2-5	.	CASSNWETQYF	TGTGCCAGCAGTAATTGGGAGACCCAGTACTTC
TRBV29-1	many	TRBJ1-1	.	CSVGVRGGTEAFF	TGCAGCGTTGGAGTACGGGGTGGCACTGAAGCTTTCTTT
TRBV3-1	medium-sized	TRBJ2-1	TRBD1	CASTRDRGYNEQFF	TGTGCCAGCACCCGGGACAGGGGCTACAATGAGCAGTTCTTC
TRBV20-1	many	TRBJ2-7	.	CSAPEAVSYEQYF	TGCAGTGCCCCAGAAGCGGTTTCCTACGAGCAGTACTTC
TRBV19	medium-sized	TRBJ1-4	.	CASKEWGPTNEKLFF	TGTGCCAGTAAGGAGTGGGGTCCAACTAATGAAAAACTGTTTTTT
TRBV6-2/TRBV6-3	many	TRBJ2-1	.	CASHRVTRGWHEQFF	TGTGCCAGCCATCGCGTGACTAGGGGTTGGCATGAGCAGTTCTTC
TRBV11-2	medium-sized	TRBJ2-3	.	CASSLQVLRPGDTQYF	TGTGCCAGCAGCTTACAAGTGTTACGTCCTGGGGATACGCAGTATTTT
TRBV11-1	few	TRBJ1-1	TRBD1	CASSLGSGGRTEAFF	TGTGCCAGCAGCTTAGGGTCAGGGGGCCGGACTGAAGCTTTCTTT
TRBV5-1	.	TRBJ2-5	.	CASTLDRETQYF	TGCGCCAGCACTCTAGACCGGGAGACCCAGTACTTC
TRBV16	medium-sized	TRBJ1-2	TRBD1	CASSQSGQGRYGYTF	TGTGCCAGCAGCCAATCAGGACAGGGAAGATATGGCTACACCTTC
TRBV20-1	.	TRBJ2-1	.	CSALGGFYNEQFF	TGCAGTGCTCTCGGGGGTTTCTACAATGAGCAGTTCTTC
TRBV5-1	many	TRBJ2-5	.	CASSLPGPEGTQYF	TGCGCCAGCAGCTTGCCAGGGCCGGAGGGGACCCAGTACTTC
TRBV11-2	many	TRBJ2-5	TRBD2	CASTLQRGETQYF	TGTGCCAGCACCCTACAGCGGGGTGAGACCCAGTACTTC
TRBV12-3/TRBV12-4	.	TRBJ1-6	.	CASSLDVGIYNSPLHF	TGTGCCAGCAGTTTAGACGTGGGGATTTATAATTCACCCCTCCACTTT
TRBV9	many	TRBJ2-1	.	CASSGHEQFF	TGTGCCAGCAGCGGACATGAGCAGTTCTTC
TRBV6-5	medium-sized	TRBJ2-1	.	CASTAGTEYNEQFF	TGTGCCAGCACCGCCGGGACGGAGTACAATGAGCAGTTCTTC
TRBV18	.	TRBJ2-3	.	CASSPTSPTDTQYF	TGTGCCAGCTCACCGACTAGTCCCACAGATACGCAGTATTTT
TRBV5-1	few	TRBJ2-3	.	CASREGVRGGTDTQYF	TGCGCCAGCCGGGAAGGGGTCCGGGGTGGCACAGATACGCAGTATTTT
TRBV11-2	many	TRBJ1-1	TRBD1	CASSPQQGRGTEAFF	TGTGCCAGCAGCCCACAACAGGGGAGGGGCACTGAAGCTTTCTTT
TRBV27	.	TRBJ2-5	.	CASSLIGTTETQYF	TGTGCCAGCAGTCTCATCGGGACAACAGAGACCCAGTACTTC
TRBV20-1	many	TRBJ2-3	TRBD2	CSARPRKRGSTDTQYF	TGCAGTGCTAGACCGCGTAAGCGGGGTAGCACAGATACGCAGTATTTT
TRBV28	medium-sized	TRBJ2-1	TRBD2	CASSAGGAYNEQFF	TGTGCCAGCAGCGCGGGGGGCGCCTACAATGAGCAGTTCTTC
TRBV7-2	medium-sized	TRBJ2-4	TRBD1	CASSSLDFPGQGFGKNIQYF	TGTGCCAGCAGCTCCCTTGATTTTCCGGGACAGGGGTTTGGCAAAAACATTCAGTACTTC
TRBV29-1	medium-sized	TRBJ2-4	TRBD1	CSVDDRDPAKNIQYF	TGCAGCGTGGATGACAGGGATCCAGCCAAAAACATTCAGTACTTC
TRBV20-1	many	TRBJ2-7	.	CSARGPGTAYEQYF	TGCAGTGCTAGAGGTCCAGGTACTGCCTACGAGCAGTACTTC